A selection of T cell receptor beta chains follows, all from one sample in a study of T-cell reconstitution after alpha-beta-depleted transplantation in children. One entry per CDR3 protein, called by TCRdb with MiXCR from the PCR reads. The sample lists 60,000 to 70,000 distinct CDR3 sequences, roughly 4.4% occurring once. Specimen: PBMCs, mostly from graft donor cells, collected 180 days after TCRalphabeta/CD19-depleted stem cell transplant. These receptor sequences come from a boy under three years old who had a stem cell transplant for acute myeloid leukemia, so the T cells may come from the graft donor. CDR3s include the opening cysteine and the closing phenylalanine or tryptophan.

j_call v_call cdr3_aa
TRBJ2-1 TRBV19 CASRGGTPDNEQFF
TRBJ2-3 TRBV7-9 CASSHGTPSTDTQYF
TRBJ2-7 TRBV5-5 CASSLVVGTGALSYEQYF
TRBJ1-1 TRBV7-9 CASSLQGAGDTEAFF
TRBJ2-2 TRBV20-1 CSVWGKNTNTGELFF
TRBJ1-5 TRBV7-7 CASSRLDRGENQPQHF
TRBJ2-3 TRBV9 CASSVRTTDTQYF
TRBJ2-1 TRBV5-1 CASSADRASYNEQFF
TRBJ2-7 TRBV3-1 CASSRDSSYEQYF
TRBJ2-1 TRBV7-6 CASSLTSGVSYNEQFF
TRBJ2-3 TRBV10-1 CASSLTGLTQYF
TRBJ1-1 TRBV25-1 CASSEYLAGTGSEAFF
TRBJ2-5 TRBV12-3/TRBV12-4 CASSSRRNKETQYF
TRBJ2-5 TRBV12-3/TRBV12-4 CASSLSSGLPQETQYF
TRBJ2-4 TRBV20-1 CSAKAGSAKNIQYF
TRBJ2-1 TRBV5-1 CASSILQGRYNEQFF
TRBJ2-5 TRBV7-9 CASSPHLARGETQYF
TRBJ1-1 TRBV6-2/TRBV6-3 CASSYSNYGDRGPENTEAFF
TRBJ2-6 TRBV5-4 CASSLPGPGANVLTF
TRBJ1-2 TRBV10-3 CAISEGRFGYTF
TRBJ1-3 TRBV7-6 CASSSGQGPGNTIYF
TRBJ2-7 TRBV29-1 CSVVGGGGYEQYF
TRBJ2-3 TRBV29-1 CSVVEGGTDTQYF
TRBJ1-3 TRBV12-3/TRBV12-4 CASSSAVARFGNTIYF
TRBJ2-3 TRBV7-9 CASSLGQPTDTQYF
TRBJ1-4 TRBV6-5 CASSYSGRANEKLFF
TRBJ2-3 TRBV7-2 CASSLRVATDTQYF
TRBJ1-1 TRBV2 CASTLDGRNTEAFF
TRBJ2-7 TRBV7-9 CASSPPGLVSYEQYF
TRBJ1-1 TRBV6-1 CASSLQTTGGYTEAFF
TRBJ1-2 TRBV11-1 CASQGKALYRKNYGYTF
TRBJ1-1 TRBV7-8 CASSLRGRNTEAFF
TRBJ1-5 TRBV4-1 CASSQGSGEGPFGPQHF